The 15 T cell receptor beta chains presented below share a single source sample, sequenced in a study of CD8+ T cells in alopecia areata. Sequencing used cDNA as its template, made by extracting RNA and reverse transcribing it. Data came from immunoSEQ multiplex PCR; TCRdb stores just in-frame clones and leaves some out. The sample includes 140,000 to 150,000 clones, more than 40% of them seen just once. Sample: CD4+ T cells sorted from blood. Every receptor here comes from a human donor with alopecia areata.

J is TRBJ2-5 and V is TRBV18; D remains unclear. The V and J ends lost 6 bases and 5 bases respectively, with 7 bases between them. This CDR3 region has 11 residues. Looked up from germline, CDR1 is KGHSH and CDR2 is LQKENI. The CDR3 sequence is CASSNRETQYF. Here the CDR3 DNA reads TGTGCCAGCTCGAACCGGGAGACCCAGTACTTC.

CDR3 coding DNA: TGCGCCAGCAGCCAAGACAAATGGCTTTCGAACACCGGGGAGCTGTTTTTT. It translates to CASSQDKWLSNTGELFF. The chain joins TRBV4-1 to TRBJ2-2; D gene unclear. The length of the CDR3 is 17 residues. The germline gives CDR1 MGHRA, CDR2 YSYEKL. Between the trimmed V and J ends, which lost 0 bases and 0 bases, there was a span of 11 bases.

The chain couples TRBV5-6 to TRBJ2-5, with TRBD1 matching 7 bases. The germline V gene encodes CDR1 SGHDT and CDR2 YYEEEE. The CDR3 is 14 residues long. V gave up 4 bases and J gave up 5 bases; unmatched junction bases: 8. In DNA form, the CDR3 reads TGTGCCAGCAGCCTAAGACAGGGAGTTGAGACCCAGTACTTC. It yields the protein CASSLRQGVETQYF.

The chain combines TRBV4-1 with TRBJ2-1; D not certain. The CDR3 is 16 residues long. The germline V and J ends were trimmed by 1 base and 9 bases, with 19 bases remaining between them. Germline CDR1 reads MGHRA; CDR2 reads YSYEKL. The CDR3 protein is CASSQGRLQAWSEQFF. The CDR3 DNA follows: TGCGCCAGCAGCCAAGGACGGCTACAAGCGTGGAGTGAGCAGTTCTTC.

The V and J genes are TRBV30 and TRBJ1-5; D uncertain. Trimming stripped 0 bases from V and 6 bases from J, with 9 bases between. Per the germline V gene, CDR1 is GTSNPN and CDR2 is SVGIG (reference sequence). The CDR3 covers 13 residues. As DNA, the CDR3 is TGTGCCTGGAGTGTCAATGAGGGTCAGCCCCAGCATTTT. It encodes CAWSVNEGQPQHF.

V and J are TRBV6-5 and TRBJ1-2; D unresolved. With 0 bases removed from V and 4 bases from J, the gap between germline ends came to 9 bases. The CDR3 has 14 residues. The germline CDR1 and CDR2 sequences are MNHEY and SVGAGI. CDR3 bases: TGTGCCAGCAGTTACTCGGTTGGTGGCTATGGCTACACCTTC. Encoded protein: CASSYSVGGYGYTF.

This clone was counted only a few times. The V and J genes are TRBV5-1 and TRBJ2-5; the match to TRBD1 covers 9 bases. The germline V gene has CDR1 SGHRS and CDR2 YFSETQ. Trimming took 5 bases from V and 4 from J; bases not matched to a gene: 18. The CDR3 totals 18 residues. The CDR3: CASRLGQGTSKIPETQYF. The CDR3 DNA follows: TGCGCCAGCAGACTCGGACAGGGGACTTCAAAAATCCCAGAGACCCAGTACTTC.

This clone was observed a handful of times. CDR3 region: CASSGGVDYGYTF. CDR3 DNA sequence: TGTGCCAGCTCAGGGGGAGTTGACTATGGCTACACCTTC. The genes are TRBV18 and TRBJ1-2; maybe TRBD1 (5 bases). The germline CDR1 and CDR2 sequences are KGHSH and LQKENI. Between the trimmed V and J ends, which lost 5 bases and 3 bases, there was a span of 10 bases. The CDR3 sequence is 13 residues long.

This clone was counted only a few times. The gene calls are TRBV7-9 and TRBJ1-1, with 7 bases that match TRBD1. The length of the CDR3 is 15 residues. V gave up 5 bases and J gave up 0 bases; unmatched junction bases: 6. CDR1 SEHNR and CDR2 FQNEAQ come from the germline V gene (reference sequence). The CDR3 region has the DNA TGTGCCAGCAGCGGAGGGGGACAGCTGAACACTGAAGCTTTCTTT. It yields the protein CASSGGGQLNTEAFF.

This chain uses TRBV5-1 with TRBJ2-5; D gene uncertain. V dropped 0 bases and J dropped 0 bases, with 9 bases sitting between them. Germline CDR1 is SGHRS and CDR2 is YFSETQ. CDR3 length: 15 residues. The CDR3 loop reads CASSLAPNNQETQYF. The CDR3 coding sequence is TGCGCCAGCAGCTTGGCCCCGAACAACCAAGAGACCCAGTACTTC. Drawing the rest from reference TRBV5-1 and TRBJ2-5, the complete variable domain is KAGVTQTPRYLIKTRGQQVTLSCSPISGHRSVSWYQQTPGQGLQFLFEYFSETQRNKGNFPGRFSGRQFSNSRSEMNVSTLELGDSALYLCASSLAPNNQETQYFGPGTRLLVL.

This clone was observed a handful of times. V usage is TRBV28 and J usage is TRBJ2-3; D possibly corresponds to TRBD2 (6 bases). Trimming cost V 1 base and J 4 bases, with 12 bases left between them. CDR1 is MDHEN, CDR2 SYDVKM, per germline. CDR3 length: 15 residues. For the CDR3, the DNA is TGTGCCAGCAGTTTATTGGTGGGAGGTCCAGATACGCAGTATTTT. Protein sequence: CASSLLVGGPDTQYF.

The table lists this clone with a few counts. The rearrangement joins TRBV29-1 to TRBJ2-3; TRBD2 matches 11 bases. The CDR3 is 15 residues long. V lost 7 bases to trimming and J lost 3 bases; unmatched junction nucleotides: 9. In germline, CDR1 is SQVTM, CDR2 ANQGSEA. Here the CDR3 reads CSGRTSGFSTDTQYF. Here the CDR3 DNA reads TGCAGCGGGAGGACTAGCGGGTTTTCAACAGATACGCAGTATTTT.

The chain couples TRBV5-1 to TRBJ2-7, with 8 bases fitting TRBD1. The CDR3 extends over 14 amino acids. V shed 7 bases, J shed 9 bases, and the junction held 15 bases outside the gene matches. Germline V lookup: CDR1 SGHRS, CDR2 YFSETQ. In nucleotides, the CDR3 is TGCGCCAGCGCATCGGGGACAGGTGGCTCTGGGCAGTACTTC. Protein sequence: CASASGTGGSGQYF.

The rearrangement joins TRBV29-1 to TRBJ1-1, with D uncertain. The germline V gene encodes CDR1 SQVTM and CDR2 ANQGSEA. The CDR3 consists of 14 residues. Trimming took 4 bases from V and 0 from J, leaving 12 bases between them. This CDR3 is CSVGFTLMNTEAFF. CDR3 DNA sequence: TGCAGCGTTGGGTTCACCCTTATGAACACTGAAGCTTTCTTT.

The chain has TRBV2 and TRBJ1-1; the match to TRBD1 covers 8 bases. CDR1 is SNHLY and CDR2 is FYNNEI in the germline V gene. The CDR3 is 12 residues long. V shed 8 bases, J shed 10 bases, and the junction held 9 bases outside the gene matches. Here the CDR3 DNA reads TGTGCCAGCCGGGACCAAACAGGGGGAGCTTTCTTT. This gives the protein CASRDQTGGAFF.